This TCR beta chain was recovered during a study of blood T cell repertoires in COVID-19. Looking at the study overall: Acute-phase and convalescent COVID-19 samples originated in the United States, Italy and Spain. Sample material is recorded as cDNA or gDNA derived from T cells, B-cell-depleted T cells, or PBMCs.

In the original processing: Amplification with reference gene primers provided the estimates of nucleated cell counts. Repertoires were generated with immunoSEQ multiplex PCR, while TCRdb's copy carries only in-frame clones and drops some. The D gene and trimming were derived from the DNA, and the V and J assignments and clone size from that table. Of under 200,000 clones in the sample, about 82% were seen once. CDR3 length equals 13 residues. The germline V gene encodes CDR1 LGHNA and CDR2 YSLEER. Trimming at V came to 3 bases and at J to 7 bases, leaving 5 bases not matched to a gene. This chain joins TRBV4-3 and TRBJ1-2, with 7 bases identical to TRBD1. The receptor was isolated from a man between 65 and 80 years old with active or convalescent COVID-19. Sequences were obtained from peripheral blood. The CDR3 DNA reads TGCGCCAGCAGCCAGAAACAGGGGTCTGGCTACACCTTC. Amino acids: CASSQKQGSGYTF.